The subject of this entry is one T cell receptor (beta chain). Its antigen specificity is not known. No qualities accompany the bases; no much larger clone lies one base away. The sample comes from a study of CD8 T cells in Susac syndrome (dated by TCRdb to the late 2010s). About the investigation overall: Among the sequenced Susac syndrome patients, more than five had clinically active disease and fewer than ten were in clinical remission. At blood withdrawal, Susac syndrome patients were either therapy-naive, taking corticosteroids (in some cases with IVIg as well), or taking IVIg alone. The study used repertoire sequencing to test whether antigen drove CD8+ T cell activation and differentiation in Susac syndrome. Paper-wide results and their limitations: The TCR sequencing and HLA analysis was acknowledged to have included a relatively small number of individuals. In patients with Susac syndrome, the CD4+ T cell repertoire showed no detectable clonal expansion.

Its CDR3 holds 13 amino acids, cysteine through phenylalanine. This entry keeps only the CDR3 DNA: 39 bases, framed from base 1. According to the germline V gene, CDR1 reads SGDLS and CDR2 reads YYNGEE. V was cut back by 0 bases and J by 4 bases, leaving a gap of 7 bases between them. RNA was extracted using the RNeasy kit, and about 0.5 to 1 microgram was reverse transcribed with random hexamers. TCR beta CDR3 regions were amplified with the immunoSEQ multiplex PCR assay covering 54 Vbeta and 13 Jbeta segments. To correct PCR amplification bias, a synthetic template baseline was used for both primer optimization and computational correction. The study's own analysis went as follows. Reads were annotated to V, D and J genes according to IMGT and were analyzed with immunoSEQ Analyzer, with only productive sequences retained. Clonality was calculated as one minus the Shannon entropy normalized by log2 of the number of productive unique sequences. For each patient and control, public and private clones were evaluated within the 100 most prevalent clones. Clones were defined as Susac-specific if absent from the healthy and MS cohorts, from around 1,000 published viral clones and from other ImmuneACCESS disease sequences. The raw public reads went through TCRdb reprocessing: fastp at Q25, MiXCR clone calling, in-frame beta chains kept. Rows matching on CDR3 protein sequence are summarized as one entry with the most common DNA and genes. TCRdb, not the authors, supplied the V and J calls. The table for this sample lists around 140,000 distinct CDR3 sequences; roughly 94% of them were counted only once. The ten largest clones represent 0.13% to 0.15% of the sample.

Peripheral blood CD8+ and CD4+ T cells from healthy donors, Susac syndrome patients and multiple sclerosis patients were profiled using high-throughput TCR beta sequencing. The Susac syndrome patients fulfilled recently defined diagnostic criteria for definite or probable disease. CD8+ TEMRA cells were enriched by FACS, while bulk CD8+ and CD4+ T cells were purified by magnetic negative isolation. Blood was collected in EDTA tubes and processed within 24 hours, with PBMCs isolated through density gradient centrifugation. PBMCs intended for TCR sequencing were cryopreserved in liquid nitrogen and thawed later in a water bath at 37 degrees C. The sorted or isolated CD4+, CD8+ and CD8+ TEMRA cells had a purity of 90% or higher.

The sample taken for sequencing was CD4+ T cells from PBMCs. This chain is built from TRBV9 and TRBJ1-2; no D gene call is confident. The receptor comes from a human donor with Susac syndrome. CDR3 reads: CASSVAGTYGYTF. The nucleotides read TGTGCCAGCAGCGTAGCAGGAACCTATGGCTACACCTTC.